This T cell receptor (beta chain) was identified in a study of cytomegalovirus exposure and HLA in healthy donors. Germline V lookup: CDR1 LNHNV, CDR2 YYDKDF (reference sequence). The CDR3 runs to 17 residues. V was cut by 2 bases and J by 1 base, with 14 bases left in between. Primers for the PCR totalled 60 Vbeta and 13 Jbeta. TCRdb keeps only in-frame clones here, not all; method: immunoSEQ multiplex PCR. Among about 190,000 clones listed, 70% to 90% were seen once. Sequenced: PBMCs. The chain uses TRBV15 and TRBJ2-2; tentative D call: TRBD2 (5 bases). The TCR originated in a woman younger than 35 in good health and CMV-seropositive. As DNA, the CDR3 is TGTGCCACCAGCAGACCCCTAAGAGAGGGGAACACCGGGGAGCTGTTTTTT. This encodes CATSRPLREGNTGELFF.